The subject of this entry is one TCR beta chain. In this sample, this clonotype turned up many times. Its antigen specificity is not known. Nothing much larger sits one base from this clone, and base qualities are not available. This entry comes from a study of breast tumors, draining lymph nodes, adjacent tissues (dated by TCRdb to 2016 to 2017). A note on the overall study: The study compared TCR beta repertoires across tumor, adjacent nontumor tissue and axillary lymph nodes from breast cancer patients. The study aimed to assess the relationships and possible T-cell exchange between tumor, surrounding tissue and draining lymph node repertoires in human breast cancer. On the study overall, not on this receptor specifically: The study presented the conclusion that tumor T cells originate in lymph nodes as consistent with a hypothesis, not as something directly demonstrated. The data were considered consistent with the idea that most tumor T cells come from the lymph node and then expand in tumor tissue. T-cell repertoire diversity in tumors was found to be lower than in lymph nodes but higher than in nontumor tissue, and preferential V and J gene usage was observed. In luminal-like breast cancer, tumor and nontumor tissue repertoires resembled each other significantly more than in basal-like breast cancer.

CDR1 and CDR2 were assigned from the germline V gene as SGHDN and FVKESK. V loses 4 bases, J loses 10 bases, and the germline ends lie 11 bases apart. The CDR3, cysteine through phenylalanine, is 13 amino acids long. The entry retains the CDR3 DNA only, 39 bases that are in frame from base 1. Lymph node samples came from the axillary draining lymph nodes of breast cancer patients. The sequencing machine was an Illumina HiSeq 2000. TCR beta chain libraries were generated by multiplex PCR amplification. The amplified TCR beta chain products were analyzed by high-throughput sequencing. TCRdb ran its own pipeline on the public reads, namely fastp trimming at Q25 and MiXCR clone calling, and kept in-frame beta chains. For every CDR3 protein sequence, its rows merge into one entry that carries the most common genes and DNA. The sample has about 110,000 distinct CDR3 sequences on record, around 30% of them singletons. Approximately 5% of the sample is held by the ten biggest clonotypes.

This TCR came from a female donor with breast cancer. Some clones in this sample may be carry-over from other donors' samples. The chain joins TRBV14 to TRBJ1-6, with no D gene named confidently. Sequenced input: axillary lymph node tissue. The CDR3 amino acid sequence is: CASSLIGYSPLHF. The sequenced DNA is TGTGCCAGCAGCCTTATAGGGTACTCACCCCTCCACTTT.